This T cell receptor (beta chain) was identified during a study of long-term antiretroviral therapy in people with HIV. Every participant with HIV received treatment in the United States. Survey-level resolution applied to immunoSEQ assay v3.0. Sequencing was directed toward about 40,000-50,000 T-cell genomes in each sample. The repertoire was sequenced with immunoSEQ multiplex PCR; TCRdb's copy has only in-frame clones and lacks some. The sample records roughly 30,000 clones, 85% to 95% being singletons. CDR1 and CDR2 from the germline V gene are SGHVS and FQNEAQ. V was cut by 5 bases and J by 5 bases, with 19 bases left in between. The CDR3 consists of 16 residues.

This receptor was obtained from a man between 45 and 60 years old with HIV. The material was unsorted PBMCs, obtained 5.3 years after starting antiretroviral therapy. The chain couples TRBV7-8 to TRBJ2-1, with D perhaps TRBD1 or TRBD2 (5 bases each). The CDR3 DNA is TGTGCCAGCAGCCCAAACCCGGGGCGGATCCACAATGAGCAGTTCTTC. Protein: CASSPNPGRIHNEQFF.